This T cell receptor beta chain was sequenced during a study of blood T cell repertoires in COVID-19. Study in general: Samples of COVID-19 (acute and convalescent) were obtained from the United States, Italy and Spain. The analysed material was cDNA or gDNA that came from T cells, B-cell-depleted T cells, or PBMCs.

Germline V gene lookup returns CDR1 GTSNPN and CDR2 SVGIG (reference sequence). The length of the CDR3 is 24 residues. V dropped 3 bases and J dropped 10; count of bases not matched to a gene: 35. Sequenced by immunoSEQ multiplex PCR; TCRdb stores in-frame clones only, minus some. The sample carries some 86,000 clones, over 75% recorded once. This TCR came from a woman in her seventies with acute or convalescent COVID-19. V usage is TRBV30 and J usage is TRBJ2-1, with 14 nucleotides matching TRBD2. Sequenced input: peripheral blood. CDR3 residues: CAWSGKGRDLILYRGTSGRGEQFF. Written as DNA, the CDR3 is TGTGCCTGGAGCGGGAAGGGGCGGGATTTAATTCTCTACAGAGGGACTAGCGGGAGAGGAGAGCAGTTCTTC.